This TCR beta chain was sequenced in a study of T-cell reconstitution after alpha-beta-depleted transplantation in children. This clonotype was observed a few times. Its antigen is currently unknown. Preparation of the TCRbeta library used unique molecular identifiers. TCRdb processed the PCR reads anew with MiXCR; each CDR3 protein has one entry. The table records approximately 650,000 distinct CDR3 sequences, around 12% of them present only once. Whole-study findings and limits: In patients about two months after transplant, alpha-beta T cells reportedly arose from several hundred expanded graft clones. Day-60 TCRbeta diversity that was high in some patients was derived from surviving recipient T cells and thymic progenitors.

The CDR3 spans 14 residues. V was trimmed by 6 bases and J by 5 bases, leaving 14 bases between them. From germline, CDR1 is SEHNR and CDR2 FQNEAQ (reference sequence). This specimen consisted of PBMCs, obtained before TCRalphabeta/CD19-depleted stem cell transplant. This chain links TRBV7-9 with TRBJ2-1; either TRBD1 or TRBD2 may fit D (5 bases each). This TCR came from a girl aged 2 to 10 with congenital amegakaryocytic thrombocytopenia, due to receive a stem cell transplant. CDR3 sequence reads: CASREEWGNNEQFF. The DNA for the CDR3 is TGTGCCAGCAGGGAGGAGTGGGGGAACAATGAGCAGTTCTTC.